A single sample gave rise to the 20 T cell receptor beta chains below, sequenced in a study of cytomegalovirus exposure and HLA in healthy donors. The method was immunoSEQ multiplex PCR; TCRdb's version includes in-frame clones alone and lacks a portion of them. The profile shows about 150,000 clones, 85% to 90% of them singletons. Sequenced material: PBMCs. The receptors were sampled from a man younger than 35 in good health and CMV-seronegative.

V is TRBV11-3 and J is TRBJ2-5; 8 bases line up with TRBD1. Germline assignment: CDR1 SGHNT and CDR2 YENEEA. The CDR3 length is 15 residues. V lost 5 bases, J lost 5 bases, and 10 bases stayed unmatched. CDR3 coding DNA: TGTGCCAGCAGCAGGACAGGGTCCGGTTTGGAGACCCAGTACTTC. This sequence encodes CASSRTGSGLETQYF.

Here the CDR3 DNA reads TGTGCCAGCAGCCGGGGGACAGACCCGTCAGATGAGCAGTTCTTC. Its translation is CASSRGTDPSDEQFF. The chain couples TRBV5-4 to TRBJ2-1; a possible D gene is TRBD1 (7 bases). Germline V gene data show CDR1 as SGHNT and CDR2 as YYREEE (reference sequence). CDR3 length: 15 residues. V dropped 4 bases and J dropped 8 bases, with 19 bases sitting between them.

This clone was seen just once. This rearrangement joins TRBV19 to TRBJ2-6; D is possibly TRBD1 (6 bases). The germline V gene encodes CDR1 LNHDA and CDR2 SQIVND (reference sequence). The length of the CDR3 is 14 residues. V lost 8 bases and J 7 bases, leaving 15 bases between the germline ends. CDR3 loop: CASETGPEANVLTF. The CDR3 bases are TGTGCCAGTGAAACAGGGCCCGAAGCCAACGTCCTGACTTTC.

This sequence joins TRBV11-2 and TRBJ1-1, with TRBD1 matching 8 bases. Unmatched junction bases numbered 5, after V lost 5 bases and J lost 3 bases. From germline, CDR1 is SGHAT and CDR2 FQNNGV. This CDR3 comprises 14 residues. CDR3 loop: CASSRDRSYTEAFF. The DNA of the CDR3 is TGTGCCAGCAGCCGGGACAGGAGCTACACTGAAGCTTTCTTT.

This chain joins TRBV4-2 and TRBJ1-3, with D unclear. V lost 0 bases and J 2 bases, leaving 8 bases between the germline ends. Germline CDR1 reads LGHNA; CDR2 reads YNFKEQ. The CDR3 contains 15 residues. The DNA for the CDR3 is TGTGCCAGCAGCCAAGATGTGGCAACTGGAAACACCATATATTTT. Translating it yields CASSQDVATGNTIYF.

The chain uses TRBV6-5 and TRBJ1-4; the match to TRBD1 covers 8 bases. Germline loops: CDR1 MNHEY, CDR2 SVGAGI. With 0 bases clipped from V and 8 bases from J, the junction kept 5 bases outside the gene matches. The CDR3 runs to 15 residues. CDR3 amino acids: CASSYSGQEWEKLFF. CDR3 nucleotide sequence: TGTGCCAGCAGTTACTCGGGACAGGAATGGGAAAAACTGTTTTTT.

This clone was detected only a few times. The rearrangement uses TRBV28 and TRBJ1-2; 9 bases match TRBD1. Trimming at V came to 4 bases and at J to 8 bases, leaving 11 bases not matched to a gene. Germline V gene data show CDR1 as MDHEN and CDR2 as SYDVKM. The CDR3 contains 15 residues. CDR3 sequence: CASSYPGTGKRGYTF. The CDR3 DNA is TGTGCCAGCAGTTATCCCGGGACAGGGAAGAGGGGCTACACCTTC.

The chain recombines TRBV11-2 with TRBJ2-7, with D perhaps TRBD1 (6 bases). Trimming took off 3 bases at V and 1 base at J, with 7 bases between the two ends. CDR1 and CDR2 from the germline V gene are SGHAT and FQNNGV. The CDR3 runs to 13 residues. The CDR3 region has the DNA TGTGCCAGCAGCTTCACAGGGTCCTACGAGCAGTACTTC. This gives the protein CASSFTGSYEQYF.

This chain connects TRBV2 to TRBJ1-1, with D unresolved. This CDR3 has 12 amino acids. V was clipped by 5 bases and J by 0 bases, with 4 bases between them. Per germline, CDR1 SNHLY and CDR2 FYNNEI. The CDR3: CASSYMNTEAFF. The CDR3 DNA reads as TGTGCCAGCAGTTATATGAACACTGAAGCTTTCTTT.

The rearrangement links TRBV19 to TRBJ2-1, with TRBD2 matching 12 bases. CDR1 is LNHDA, CDR2 SQIVND, per germline (reference sequence). The V and J ends lost 4 bases and 5 bases, in that order; junction bases with no gene match: 3. CDR3 length: 15 amino acids. CDR3 DNA sequence: TGTGCCAGTAGTAGGCTAGCGGGAGGGAACAATGAGCAGTTCTTC. As protein: CASSRLAGGNNEQFF.

The gene calls are TRBV6-5 and TRBJ2-3, with 7 nucleotides matching TRBD2. CDR3 size: 14 residues. CDR1 and CDR2 (germline): MNHEY, SVGAGI. Trimming took 7 bases from V and 7 from J; bases not matched to a gene: 11. CDR3 loop: CASKAGGGGYTQYF. The CDR3 nucleotides are TGTGCCAGCAAAGCGGGCGGGGGAGGGTATACGCAGTATTTT.

This clone was detected once. This chain uses TRBV2 with TRBJ2-5; D not resolved. From germline, CDR1 is SNHLY and CDR2 FYNNEI. The ends were cut back, 2 bases at V and 5 bases at J, with 6 bases in the middle. This CDR3 contains 12 residues. CDR3 in DNA: TGTGCCAGCAGTGAACAGTTCGAGACCCAGTACTTC. This sequence encodes CASSEQFETQYF.

The CDR3 region has the DNA TGTGCCACAGGGGACAGGGCCCACGAGCAGTACGTC. Translation: CATGDRAHEQYV. The chain is built from TRBV6-1 and TRBJ2-7; 9 bases line up with TRBD1. Losses at the gene ends were 10 bases for V and 5 bases for J; bases not matched to a gene: 6. The germline gives CDR1 MNHNS, CDR2 SASEGT. The CDR3 contains 12 residues.

The chain couples TRBV7-6 to TRBJ2-7; D may be TRBD1 (6 bases). This CDR3 contains 14 residues. Trimming stripped 5 bases from V and 1 base from J, with 12 bases between. CDR1 SGHVS and CDR2 FNYEAQ come from the germline V gene. The CDR3: CASSRAGVSYEQYF. The CDR3, as DNA: TGTGCCAGCAGCAGGGCAGGGGTGTCCTACGAGCAGTACTTC.

This clone was found many times. This chain uses TRBV30 with TRBJ1-2; tentative D call: TRBD1 (5 bases). The V gene's germline CDR1 is GTSNPN and CDR2 SVGIG (reference sequence). The CDR3 contains 15 residues. Deletions cut 8 bases from V and 4 bases from J, with 23 bases between. The CDR3 DNA reads TGTGCCGCCCGCAGAGAACCCTTTGGGGCCTATGGCTACACCTTC. Translating it yields CAARREPFGAYGYTF.

The chain is built from TRBV29-1 and TRBJ2-7, with D possibly TRBD1 on 6 matching bases. Germline lookup yields CDR1 SQVTM and CDR2 ANQGSEA. The CDR3 is made up of 13 amino acids. Trimming took 7 bases from V and 0 from J, leaving 13 bases between them. This CDR3 reads CSAQGRISYEQYF. The CDR3 DNA sequence: TGCAGCGCCCAGGGGCGGATCTCCTACGAGCAGTACTTC.

The genes are TRBV6-4 and TRBJ2-5; 11 positions agree with TRBD2. This CDR3 comprises 15 residues. V was clipped by 5 bases and J by 2 bases; unmatched bases: 4. Germline V lookup: CDR1 MRHNA, CDR2 SNTAGT. The CDR3 here is CASSFSSGGQETQYF. CDR3 in DNA: TGTGCCAGCAGTTTTTCTAGCGGGGGGCAAGAGACCCAGTACTTC.

The gene calls are TRBV9 and TRBJ2-7; TRBD1 matches at 7 bases. Germline CDR1 is SGDLS and CDR2 is YYNGEE. Unmatched junction bases numbered 8, after V lost 2 bases and J lost 6 bases. This CDR3 is built from 14 residues. The CDR3 sequence: CASSVSPTGVEQYF. The DNA for the CDR3 is TGTGCCAGCAGCGTCTCCCCCACAGGGGTCGAGCAGTACTTC.

The chain joins TRBV7-2 to TRBJ1-1, with TRBD1 identical over 7 bases. The germline gives CDR1 SGHTA, CDR2 FQGNSA. The CDR3 covers 16 residues. V trimming: 3 bases; J trimming: 1 base; junction bases outside the gene matches: 8. CDR3: CASSFKTGRTNTEAFF. CDR3 coding DNA: TGTGCCAGCAGCTTCAAGACAGGGAGAACGAACACTGAAGCTTTCTTT.

The V gene is TRBV29-1, the J gene TRBJ1-2; D gene unclear. V dropped 3 bases and J dropped 3 bases, with 14 bases sitting between them. Germline values: CDR1 SQVTM, CDR2 ANQGSEA. CDR3 length: 14 amino acids. DNA for the CDR3: TGCAGCGTTGAGCTGTTCGGGGAGGACTATGGCTACACCTTC. Translation: CSVELFGEDYGYTF.